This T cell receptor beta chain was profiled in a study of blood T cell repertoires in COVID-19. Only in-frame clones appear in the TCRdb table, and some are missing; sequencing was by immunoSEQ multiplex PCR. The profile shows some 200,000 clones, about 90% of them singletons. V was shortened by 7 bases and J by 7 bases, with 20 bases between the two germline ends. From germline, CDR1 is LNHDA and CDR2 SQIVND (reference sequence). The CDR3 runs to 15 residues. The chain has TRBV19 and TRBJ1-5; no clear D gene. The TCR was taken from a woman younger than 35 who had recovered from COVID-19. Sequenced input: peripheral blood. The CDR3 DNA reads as TGTGCCAGTAAAACTGAGGGTCTTTTTTCGCAGCCCCAGCATTTT. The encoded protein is CASKTEGLFSQPQHF.